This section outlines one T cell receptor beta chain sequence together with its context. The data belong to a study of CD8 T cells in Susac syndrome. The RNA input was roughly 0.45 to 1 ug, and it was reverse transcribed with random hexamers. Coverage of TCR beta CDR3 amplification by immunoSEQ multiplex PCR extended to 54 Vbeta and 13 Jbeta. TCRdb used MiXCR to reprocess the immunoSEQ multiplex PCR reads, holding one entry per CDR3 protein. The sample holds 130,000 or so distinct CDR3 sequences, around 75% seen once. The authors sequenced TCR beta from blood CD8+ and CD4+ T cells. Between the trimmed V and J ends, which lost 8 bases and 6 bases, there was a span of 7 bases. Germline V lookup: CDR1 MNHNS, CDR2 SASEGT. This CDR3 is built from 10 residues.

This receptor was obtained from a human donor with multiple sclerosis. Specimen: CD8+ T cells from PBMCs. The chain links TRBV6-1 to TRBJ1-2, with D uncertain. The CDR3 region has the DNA TGTGCCAGCGGGCCGGATGGCTACACCTTC. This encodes CASGPDGYTF.